One and the same sample provided the 20 T cell receptor beta chains below, sequenced in a study of PD-L1 blockade in urothelial cancer. This sample's time point: pretreatment peripheral blood. Generated by immunoSEQ multiplex PCR, the TCRdb table keeps only in-frame clones and is missing some. The data show roughly 50,000 clones, 65% to 90% seen once. The sample was PBMCs, taken around atezolizumab (anti-PD-L1) treatment. The receptors stem from a man between 70 and 80 years old with urothelial cancer.

This clone is judged medium-sized. The V and J genes are TRBV6-6 and TRBJ2-3, with D perhaps matching TRBD2 (6 bases). The CDR3 is 14 residues long. Trimming stripped 4 bases from V and 3 bases from J, with 11 bases between. Germline assignment: CDR1 MNHNY and CDR2 SVGAGI (reference sequence). This CDR3 reads CASSFMEGTDTQYF. CDR3 DNA: TGTGCCAGCAGTTTTATGGAGGGTACAGATACGCAGTATTTT.

The V call is TRBV18, the J call TRBJ2-2, with TRBD2 matching over 11 bases. Germline CDR1 reads KGHSH; CDR2 reads LQKENI. The CDR3 covers 17 residues. V shed 2 bases, J shed 1 base, and the junction held 3 bases outside the gene matches. The CDR3 DNA follows: TGTGCCAGCTCACCATCCGGACTAGCGGGGAACACCGGGGAGCTGTTTTTT. Its translation: CASSPSGLAGNTGELFF.

The chain recombines TRBV15 with TRBJ2-5; D is possibly TRBD2 (6 bases). Trimming stripped 4 bases from V and 5 bases from J, with 17 bases between. Germline V gene data show CDR1 as LNHNV and CDR2 as YYDKDF (reference sequence). This CDR3 is built from 15 residues. The CDR3 nucleotides are TGTGCCACCAGCAAGACCCCGCGGGGAGATGAGACCCAGTACTTC. It codes for CATSKTPRGDETQYF.

This clone has only one observation. The chain combines TRBV5-1 with TRBJ2-3, with D possibly matching TRBD2 (7 bases). CDR3 length equals 14 residues. V was clipped by 1 base and J by 6 bases, with 12 bases between them. CDR1 and CDR2 from the germline V gene are SGHRS and YFSETQ. The CDR3 sequence: CASSLYAGADTQYF. CDR3 nucleotide sequence: TGCGCCAGCAGCTTGTATGCGGGGGCGGATACGCAGTATTTT.

V gene TRBV6-5 combines with J gene TRBJ2-7; the D gene is possibly TRBD2 (5 bases). With 6 bases removed from V and 5 bases from J, the gap between germline ends came to 14 bases. The germline gives CDR1 MNHEY, CDR2 SVGAGI. The CDR3 has 13 residues. For the CDR3, the DNA is TGTGCCAGCAGCCCGCCTGAGGGAAACGAGCAGTACTTC. This gives the protein CASSPPEGNEQYF.

This rearrangement joins TRBV29-1 to TRBJ2-7; 9 nucleotides line up with TRBD2. This CDR3 has 17 amino acids. The J segment lost 5 bases and the V segment lost 6 bases, leaving 20 bases of the junction unmatched. Germline CDR1 reads SQVTM; CDR2 reads ANQGSEA. CDR3 DNA: TGCAGCGTCCGGGGCAGCGGGAGGTCCACAAGAGACCACGAGCAGTACTTC. Encoded protein: CSVRGSGRSTRDHEQYF.

This clone was counted only a few times. The chain joins TRBV9 to TRBJ1-1; TRBD1 might be the D (6 bases). V shed 0 bases and J shed 8 bases, with 8 bases lying between them. The germline V gene encodes CDR1 SGDLS and CDR2 YYNGEE. This CDR3 has 12 amino acids. The CDR3 DNA reads as TGTGCCAGCAGCGTAGTGGACAGAGAAGCTTTCTTT. Translating it yields CASSVVDREAFF.

The DNA for the CDR3 is TGTGCCAGCAGTTACCAGCGGGCTGCGAACACTGAAGCTTTCTTT. It specifies CASSYQRAANTEAFF. J is TRBJ1-1 and V is TRBV6-5; D unclear. The CDR3 runs 15 residues. Germline V gene lookup returns CDR1 MNHEY and CDR2 SVGAGI. V shed 2 bases and J shed 1 base, with 11 bases lying between them.

The chain joins TRBV29-1 to TRBJ1-3; D is possibly TRBD1 (5 bases). Germline CDR1 reads SQVTM; CDR2 reads ANQGSEA. This CDR3 comprises 11 residues. CDR3 loop: CAGGYGNTIYF. CDR3 bases: TGCGCGGGGGGGTACGGAAACACCATATATTTT.

This sequence joins TRBV7-8 and TRBJ2-2, with 8 bases matching TRBD1. Per germline, CDR1 SGHVS and CDR2 FQNEAQ. The CDR3 has 14 amino acids. Trimming removed 3 bases from V and 5 bases from J; junction bases left unmatched: 2. Here the CDR3 DNA reads TGTGCCAGCAGCTTTACAGGGGGAACCGGGGAGCTGTTTTTT. Translating it yields CASSFTGGTGELFF. Variable domain in full (rest from reference TRBV7-8 and TRBJ2-2): GAGVSQSPRYKVAKRGQDVALRCDPISGHVSLFWYQQALGQGPEFLTYFQNEAQLDKSGLPSDRFFAERPEGSVSTLKIQRTQQEDSAVYLCASSFTGGTGELFFGEGSRLTVL.

The chain employs TRBV27 and TRBJ2-7, with TRBD1 matching over 12 bases. The germline CDR1 and CDR2 sequences are MNHEY and SMNVEV (reference sequence). Trimming took 3 bases from V and 4 from J; bases not matched to a gene: 7. CDR3 length: 16 residues. DNA for the CDR3: TGTGCCAGCAGTTTTGCGGGACAGGGGGCGCGGTACGAGCAGTACTTC. Amino acids: CASSFAGQGARYEQYF.

V and J are TRBV25-1 and TRBJ1-4; D may be TRBD1 (5 bases). Deletions cut 2 bases from V and 8 bases from J, with 15 bases between. The CDR3 sequence is 15 residues long. CDR1 and CDR2 (germline): MGHDK, SYGVNS. The CDR3 spells CASSERGRAGEKLFF. CDR3 nucleotide sequence: TGTGCCAGCAGTGAAAGGGGCAGGGCGGGAGAAAAACTGTTTTTT.

The V and J genes are TRBV29-1 and TRBJ2-3; the match to TRBD1 covers 10 bases. Germline V lookup: CDR1 SQVTM, CDR2 ANQGSEA. The V segment lost 4 bases and the J segment 2 bases; nucleotides outside the gene matches: 3. The CDR3 has 14 residues. CDR3 nucleotides: TGCAGCGTTGGGGACAGGGGCCTCACAGATACGCAGTATTTT. Translated, it gives CSVGDRGLTDTQYF.

This chain uses TRBV5-5 with TRBJ2-1, with 9 bases fitting TRBD1. Germline-derived CDR1 and CDR2 are SGHKS and YYEKEE (reference sequence). The V and J ends lost 0 bases and 7 bases, in that order; junction bases with no gene match: 5. This CDR3 region has 15 residues. CDR3 DNA sequence: TGTGCCAGCAGCTTGGCCGGGACAGGGTGGAATGAGCAGTTCTTC. Amino acid sequence: CASSLAGTGWNEQFF.

Here the CDR3 DNA reads TGTGCCAGCAGCTTGGGGAGCTCCTACGAGCAGTACTTC. Protein product: CASSLGSSYEQYF. The V gene is TRBV5-6, the J gene TRBJ2-7; D not certain. Trimming shortened V by 0 bases and J by 0 bases, and 4 bases separated the two germline ends. Germline CDR1 SGHDT, CDR2 YYEEEE. This CDR3 spans 13 amino acids.

The chain joins TRBV10-3 to TRBJ1-1, with TRBD1 identical over 8 bases. This CDR3 contains 16 residues. Germline V gene sequence: CDR1 ENHRY, CDR2 SYGVKD. V lost 0 bases to trimming and J lost 1 base; unmatched junction nucleotides: 4. CDR3 nucleotides: TGTGCCATCAGTGAGTCCCCGACAGGGGCGAACACTGAAGCTTTCTTT. It translates to CAISESPTGANTEAFF.

The CDR3 DNA reads TGTGCCAGCAGCTTTGGTGGGGGGGGATACGCGTATTTT. This gives the protein CASSFGGGGYAYF. The chain has TRBV7-2 and TRBJ2-3; 7 bases are shared with TRBD2. Per germline, CDR1 SGHTA and CDR2 FQGNSA. This CDR3 contains 13 residues. V was pared by 3 bases and J by 14 bases, with 11 bases of the junction left unmatched.

This clone was seen a single time. The CDR3: CASSRYRGGYTF. CDR3 sequence (DNA): TGTGCCAGCAGTCGTTACAGGGGCGGCTACACCTTC. The chain couples TRBV28 to TRBJ1-2; 7 bases line up with TRBD1. After removal of 5 bases from V and 8 bases from J, the junction contained 5 bases not matched to a gene. This CDR3 spans 12 amino acids. CDR1 MDHEN and CDR2 SYDVKM come from the germline V gene.

This chain connects TRBV27 to TRBJ2-4; the match to TRBD2 covers 13 bases. CDR3 length equals 18 residues. Germline loops: CDR1 MNHEY, CDR2 SMNVEV (reference sequence). V shed 4 bases, J shed 0 bases, and the junction held 6 bases outside the gene matches. The DNA for the CDR3 is TGTGCCAGCAGTTCTGGACTAGCGGGAGACCTAGCCAAAAACATTCAGTACTTC. It encodes CASSSGLAGDLAKNIQYF.

The chain uses TRBV6-6 and TRBJ2-7; weak D call: TRBD2 (6 bases). Trimming left V 7 bases short and J 4 bases short, with 23 bases between. Germline CDR1 MNHNY, CDR2 SVGAGI (reference sequence). The CDR3 sequence is 16 residues long. CDR3 sequence: CASKRGSGPNSYEQYF. Here the CDR3 DNA reads TGTGCCAGCAAGAGGGGTAGCGGTCCCAATTCATACGAGCAGTACTTC.